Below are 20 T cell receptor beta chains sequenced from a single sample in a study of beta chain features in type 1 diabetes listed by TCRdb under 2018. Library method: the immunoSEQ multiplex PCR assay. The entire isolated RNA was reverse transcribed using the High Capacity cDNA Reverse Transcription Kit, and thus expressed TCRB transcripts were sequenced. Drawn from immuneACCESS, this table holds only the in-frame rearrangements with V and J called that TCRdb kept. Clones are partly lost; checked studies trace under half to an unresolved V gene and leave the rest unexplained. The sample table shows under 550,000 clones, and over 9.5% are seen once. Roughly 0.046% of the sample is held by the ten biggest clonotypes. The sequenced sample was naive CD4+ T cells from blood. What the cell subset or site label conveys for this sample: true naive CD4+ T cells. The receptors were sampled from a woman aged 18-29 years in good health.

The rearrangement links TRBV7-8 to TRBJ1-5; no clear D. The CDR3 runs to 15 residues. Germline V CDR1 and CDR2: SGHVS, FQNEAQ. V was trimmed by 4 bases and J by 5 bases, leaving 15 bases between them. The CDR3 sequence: CASSSRWQEDQPQHF. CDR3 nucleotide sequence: TGTGCCAGCAGCTCCAGATGGCAGGAGGATCAGCCCCAGCATTTT.

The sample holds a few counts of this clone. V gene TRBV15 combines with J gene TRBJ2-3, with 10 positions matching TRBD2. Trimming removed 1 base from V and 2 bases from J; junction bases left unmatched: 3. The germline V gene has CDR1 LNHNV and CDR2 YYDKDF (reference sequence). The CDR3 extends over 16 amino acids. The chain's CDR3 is CATSRGTSGDTDTQYF. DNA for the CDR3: TGTGCCACCAGCAGAGGAACTAGCGGGGACACAGATACGCAGTATTTT.

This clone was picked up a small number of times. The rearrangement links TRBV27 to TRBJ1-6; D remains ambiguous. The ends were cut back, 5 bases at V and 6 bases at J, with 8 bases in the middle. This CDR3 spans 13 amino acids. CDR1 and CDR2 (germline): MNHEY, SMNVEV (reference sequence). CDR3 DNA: TGTGCCAGCAGTAGAACCGTTAATTCACCCCTCCACTTT. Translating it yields CASSRTVNSPLHF.

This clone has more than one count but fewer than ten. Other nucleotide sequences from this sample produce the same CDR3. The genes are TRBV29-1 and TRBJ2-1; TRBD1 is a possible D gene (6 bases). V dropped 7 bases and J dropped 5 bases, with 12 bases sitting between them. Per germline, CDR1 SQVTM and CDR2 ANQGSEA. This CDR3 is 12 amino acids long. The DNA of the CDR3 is TGCAGCGGGGGGCCTCCCCACAATGAGCAGTTCTTC. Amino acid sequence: CSGGPPHNEQFF.

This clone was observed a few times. The CDR3 nucleotides read TGTGCCAGCAGCCGTCCAAAGGGAACTGAGCAGTTCTTC. Translation: CASSRPKGTEQFF. The chain recombines TRBV7-2 with TRBJ2-1; D remains ambiguous. V was trimmed by 5 bases and J by 9 bases, leaving 14 bases between them. CDR1 is SGHTA and CDR2 is FQGNSA in the germline V gene. The CDR3 length is 13 residues.

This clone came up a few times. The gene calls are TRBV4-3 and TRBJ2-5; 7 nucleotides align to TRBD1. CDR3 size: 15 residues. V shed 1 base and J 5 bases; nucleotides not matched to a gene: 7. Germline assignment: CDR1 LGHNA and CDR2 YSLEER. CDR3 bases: TGCGCCAGCAGCCAAGTCGATCAGGGGGTGGAGACCCAGTACTTC. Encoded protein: CASSQVDQGVETQYF.

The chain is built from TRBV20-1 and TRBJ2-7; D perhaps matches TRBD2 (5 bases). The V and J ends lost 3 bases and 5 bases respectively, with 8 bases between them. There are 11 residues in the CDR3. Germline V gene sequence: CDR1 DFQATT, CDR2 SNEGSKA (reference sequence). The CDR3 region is CSASEGDEQYV. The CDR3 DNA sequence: TGCAGTGCTAGCGAGGGTGACGAGCAGTACGTC.

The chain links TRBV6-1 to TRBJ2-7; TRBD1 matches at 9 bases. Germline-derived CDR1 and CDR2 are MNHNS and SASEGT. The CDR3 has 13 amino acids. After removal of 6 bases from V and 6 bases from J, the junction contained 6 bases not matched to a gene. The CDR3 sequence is CASRNRGRSEQYV. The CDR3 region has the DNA TGTGCCAGCAGAAACAGGGGGCGAAGCGAGCAGTACGTC.

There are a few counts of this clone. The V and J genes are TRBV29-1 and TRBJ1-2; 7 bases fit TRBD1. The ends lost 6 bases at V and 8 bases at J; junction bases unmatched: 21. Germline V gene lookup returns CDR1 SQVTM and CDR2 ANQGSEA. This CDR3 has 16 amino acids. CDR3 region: CSVLSPTGISREGYTF. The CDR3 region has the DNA TGCAGCGTCCTCTCCCCGACAGGGATAAGTCGAGAAGGCTACACCTTC.

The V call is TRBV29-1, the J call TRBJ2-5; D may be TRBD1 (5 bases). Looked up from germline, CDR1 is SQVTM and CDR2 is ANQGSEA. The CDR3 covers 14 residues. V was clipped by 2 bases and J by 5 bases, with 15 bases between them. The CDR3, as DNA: TGCAGCGTTGAACGGACAAGGTTGGGGGAGACCCAGTACTTC. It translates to CSVERTRLGETQYF.

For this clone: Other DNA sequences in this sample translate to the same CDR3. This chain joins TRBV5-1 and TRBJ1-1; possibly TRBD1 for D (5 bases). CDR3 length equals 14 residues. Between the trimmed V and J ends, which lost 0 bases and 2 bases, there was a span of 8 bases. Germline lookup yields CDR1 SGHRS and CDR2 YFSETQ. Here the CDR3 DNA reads TGCGCCAGCAGCTTGGACAGGCCCAACACTGAAGCTTTCTTT. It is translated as CASSLDRPNTEAFF.

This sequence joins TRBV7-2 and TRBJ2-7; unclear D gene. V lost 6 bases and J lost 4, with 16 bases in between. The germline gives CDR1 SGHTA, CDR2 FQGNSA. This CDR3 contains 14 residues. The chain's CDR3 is CASRMPAASYEQYF. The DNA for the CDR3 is TGTGCCAGCAGGATGCCTGCCGCTTCTTACGAGCAGTACTTC.

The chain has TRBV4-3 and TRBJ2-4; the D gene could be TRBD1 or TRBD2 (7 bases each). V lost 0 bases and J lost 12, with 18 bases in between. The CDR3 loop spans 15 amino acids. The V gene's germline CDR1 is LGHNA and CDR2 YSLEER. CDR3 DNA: TGCGCCAGCAGCCAAGAATCCCCAGGGGGGGCTCGTCAGTACTTC. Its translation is CASSQESPGGARQYF.

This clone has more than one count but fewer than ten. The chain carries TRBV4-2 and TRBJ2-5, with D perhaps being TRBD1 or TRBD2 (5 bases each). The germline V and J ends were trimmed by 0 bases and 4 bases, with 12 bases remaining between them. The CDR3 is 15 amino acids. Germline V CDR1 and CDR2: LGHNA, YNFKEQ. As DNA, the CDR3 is TGTGCCAGCAGCCAAGATTGGGCAGGGAGAGAGACCCAGTACTTC. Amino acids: CASSQDWAGRETQYF.

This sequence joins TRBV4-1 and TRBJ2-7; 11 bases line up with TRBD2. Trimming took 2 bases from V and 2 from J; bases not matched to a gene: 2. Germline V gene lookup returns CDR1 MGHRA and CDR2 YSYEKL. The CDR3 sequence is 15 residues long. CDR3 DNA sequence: TGCGCCAGCAGCCAACCTAGCGGGGGGACCTACGAGCAGTACTTC. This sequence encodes CASSQPSGGTYEQYF.

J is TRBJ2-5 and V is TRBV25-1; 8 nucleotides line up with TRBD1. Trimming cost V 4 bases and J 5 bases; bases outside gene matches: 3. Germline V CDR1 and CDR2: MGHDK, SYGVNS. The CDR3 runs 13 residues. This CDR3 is CASSADRAETQYF. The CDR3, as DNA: TGTGCCAGCAGTGCGGACAGGGCGGAGACCCAGTACTTC.

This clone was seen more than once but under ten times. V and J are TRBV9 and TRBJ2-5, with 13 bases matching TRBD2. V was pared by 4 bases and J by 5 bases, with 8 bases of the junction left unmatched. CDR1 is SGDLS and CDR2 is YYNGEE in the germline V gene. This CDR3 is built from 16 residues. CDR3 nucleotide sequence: TGTGCCAGCAGCCCTGGACTAGCGGGGGCCCCCGAGACCCAGTACTTC. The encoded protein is CASSPGLAGAPETQYF.

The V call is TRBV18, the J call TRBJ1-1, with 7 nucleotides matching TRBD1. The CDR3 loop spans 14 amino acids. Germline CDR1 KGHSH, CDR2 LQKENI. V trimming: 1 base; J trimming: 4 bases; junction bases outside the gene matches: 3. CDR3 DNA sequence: TGTGCCAGCTCACCACAGGGGGCGGTCACTGAAGCTTTCTTT. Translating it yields CASSPQGAVTEAFF.

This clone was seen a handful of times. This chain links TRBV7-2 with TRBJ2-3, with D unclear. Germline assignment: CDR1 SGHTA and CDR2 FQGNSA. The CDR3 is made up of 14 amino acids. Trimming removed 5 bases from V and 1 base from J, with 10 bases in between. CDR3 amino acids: CASSEAEGTDTQYF. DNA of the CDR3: TGTGCCAGCAGCGAGGCCGAGGGCACAGATACGCAGTATTTT.

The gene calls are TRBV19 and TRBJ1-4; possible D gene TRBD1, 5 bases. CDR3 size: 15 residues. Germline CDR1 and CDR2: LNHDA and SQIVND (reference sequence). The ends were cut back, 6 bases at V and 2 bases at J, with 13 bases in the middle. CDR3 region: CASSNAWGTNEKLFF. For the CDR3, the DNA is TGTGCCAGTAGCAACGCGTGGGGGACTAATGAAAAACTGTTTTTT. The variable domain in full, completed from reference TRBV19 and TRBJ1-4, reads DGGITQSPKYLFRKEGQNVTLSCEQNLNHDAMYWYRQDPGQGLRLIYYSQIVNDFQKGDIAEGYSVSREKKESFPLTVTSAQKNPTAFYLCASSNAWGTNEKLFFGSGTQLSVL.